These 9 T cell receptor beta chains came from one sample sequenced in a study of control samples from healthy donors and cancer patients. The data were produced by immunoSEQ multiplex PCR, yet TCRdb's version contains in-frame clones alone and is incomplete. The top ten hold around 6.8% of the sample, which has roughly 400,000 clones, over 75% seen once. The sample was PBMCs. The receptor source for this set is a man aged 35 to 55 with head and neck cancer.

The chain couples TRBV28 to TRBJ1-1; D uncertain. Between the trimmed V and J ends, which lost 7 bases and 1 base, there was a span of 13 bases. Germline loops: CDR1 MDHEN, CDR2 SYDVKM. The CDR3 is 14 amino acids. The CDR3 nucleotides read TGTGCCAGCACGGCGAGACGGGAGAACACTGAAGCTTTCTTT. Translation gives CASTARRENTEAFF.

The rearrangement links TRBV7-8 to TRBJ1-5, with 7 bases matching TRBD1. This CDR3 spans 15 amino acids. The V gene's germline CDR1 is SGHVS and CDR2 FQNEAQ. After removal of 5 bases from V and 7 bases from J, the junction contained 11 bases not matched to a gene. The CDR3 protein is CASSNIDRVLQPQHF. The CDR3 nucleotides read TGTGCCAGCAGCAATATAGACAGGGTATTACAGCCCCAGCATTTT.

The chain uses TRBV24-1 and TRBJ1-2; 7 bases map to TRBD1. Germline values: CDR1 KGHDR, CDR2 SFDVKD. This CDR3 comprises 12 residues. V shed 7 bases, J shed 8 bases, and the junction held 6 bases outside the gene matches. This CDR3 is CATSLTGNGYTF. Here the CDR3 DNA reads TGTGCCACCAGCCTGACAGGGAACGGCTACACCTTC.

The chain is built from TRBV5-6 and TRBJ1-5; 10 bases match TRBD1. Germline values: CDR1 SGHDT, CDR2 YYEEEE. The CDR3 runs to 14 residues. V lost 0 bases and J lost 7; bases outside the gene matches: 1. The CDR3 nucleotides read TGTGCCAGCAGCTTGGGACAGGGGGCCCAGCCCCAGCATTTT. The encoded protein is CASSLGQGAQPQHF.

V usage is TRBV9 and J usage is TRBJ2-7; D is perhaps TRBD1 or TRBD2 (6 bases each). The CDR3 extends over 15 amino acids. The germline V and J ends were trimmed by 3 bases and 7 bases, with 20 bases remaining between them. CDR1 is SGDLS, CDR2 YYNGEE, per germline. In nucleotides, the CDR3 is TGTGCCAGCAGCGAGGGGGGACCCCTTCTCGGTGAGCAGTACTTC. Amino acids: CASSEGGPLLGEQYF.

The chain is built from TRBV9 and TRBJ2-7; possible D gene TRBD1, 6 bases. Trimming left V 2 bases short and J 3 bases short, with 12 bases between. Germline V gene sequence: CDR1 SGDLS, CDR2 YYNGEE. This CDR3 has 14 residues. The CDR3 DNA follows: TGTGCCAGCAGCGTGGGACAAAGTTTCTACGAGCAGTACTTC. It is translated as CASSVGQSFYEQYF.

This clone came up once. The V call is TRBV30, the J call TRBJ2-4; TRBD2 aligns across 7 bases. V lost 3 bases to trimming and J lost 8 bases; unmatched junction nucleotides: 7. The length of the CDR3 is 13 residues. Germline lookup yields CDR1 GTSNPN and CDR2 SVGIG (reference sequence). CDR3 amino acids: CAWSGEGWDIQYF. The CDR3 nucleotides read TGTGCCTGGAGCGGGGAGGGTTGGGACATTCAGTACTTC.

The V gene is TRBV5-1, the J gene TRBJ2-7; possible D gene TRBD1, 5 bases. There are 15 residues in the CDR3. Germline V gene data show CDR1 as SGHRS and CDR2 as YFSETQ. The V gene lost 0 bases and the J gene lost 1 base, with 11 bases spanning the gap. The CDR3 DNA sequence: TGCGCCAGCAGCTTGGGGGCGGACAATTCCTACGAGCAGTACTTC. The encoded protein is CASSLGADNSYEQYF.

This clone has ten or more counts. This rearrangement joins TRBV5-4 to TRBJ1-1; possible D gene TRBD1, 6 bases. Germline V lookup: CDR1 SGHNT, CDR2 YYREEE (reference sequence). The CDR3 sequence is 14 residues long. The V end was cut by 3 bases, the J end by 10 bases, with 19 bases between. The chain's CDR3 is CASSSPRAPRGAFF. The DNA of the CDR3 is TGTGCCAGCAGCTCCCCCCGGGCTCCCAGGGGAGCTTTCTTT.